The T cell receptor (beta chain) under discussion was sequenced for a study of blood T cell repertoires in COVID-19. Some clones are missing from TCRdb's copy, which holds only in-frame ones; the method was immunoSEQ multiplex PCR. The table shows 250,000 to 350,000 clones, with approximately 90% occurring only once. CDR3 length: 14 residues. V dropped 6 bases and J dropped 9; count of bases not matched to a gene: 12. CDR1 and CDR2 from the germline V gene are MDHEN and SYDVKM. The rearrangement links TRBV28 to TRBJ1-2; 8 bases line up with TRBD1. Sequencing was carried out using PBMCs or T cells enriched from blood (not recorded which). The receptor was isolated from a woman aged 40 to 50 who had recovered from COVID-19. CDR3 region: CASSQTSDRERYTF. CDR3 nucleotide sequence: TGTGCCAGCAGCCAGACCTCGGACAGGGAACGCTACACCTTC.